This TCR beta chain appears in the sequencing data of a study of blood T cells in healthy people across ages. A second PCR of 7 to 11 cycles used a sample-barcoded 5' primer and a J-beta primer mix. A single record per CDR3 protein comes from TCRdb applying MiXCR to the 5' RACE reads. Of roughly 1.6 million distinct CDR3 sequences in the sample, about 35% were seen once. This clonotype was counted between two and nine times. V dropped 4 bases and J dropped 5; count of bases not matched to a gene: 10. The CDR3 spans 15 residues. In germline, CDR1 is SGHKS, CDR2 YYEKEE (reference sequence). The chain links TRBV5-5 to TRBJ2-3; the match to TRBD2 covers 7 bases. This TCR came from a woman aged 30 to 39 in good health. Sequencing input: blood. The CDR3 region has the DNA TGTGCCAGCAGCCCTACTAGCGCGTCAAGAGATACGCAGTATTTT. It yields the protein CASSPTSASRDTQYF.